This T cell receptor (beta chain) was captured by sequencing in a study of T cells after yellow fever vaccination. Study summary: Fractions of limited cellularity were prepared by means of SMART-Seq v4 Ultra Low Input. Study-wide results and caveats: Post-booster samples contained most primary-vaccination clones (approximately 96% CD4, roughly 88% CD8). Compared with primary, the secondary response was weaker and peaked at day 5, not 15.

5'RACE template switching produced TCR cDNA carrying a universal primer site and UMIs. Each CDR3 protein is one row after TCRdb ran MiXCR on the 5' RACE reads. The sample comprises several thousand distinct CDR3 sequences, 7.6% of which are singletons, and about 1.5% rests with the top ten. The V and J ends lost 4 bases and 8 bases, in that order; junction bases with no gene match: 3. This CDR3 contains 13 residues. CDR1 and CDR2 from the germline V gene are SGHTA and FQGNSA. Sequenced material: PBMCs, either bulk or a sorted T-cell subset (CD4+, CD8+, memory, or dextramer-sorted; not recorded which), taken 15 days after the yellow fever booster vaccination. This receptor was identified in a man aged 25-45 years who received the YFV17D yellow fever vaccine. The chain joins TRBV7-2 to TRBJ2-1; 9 bases match TRBD2. The CDR3 nucleotides read TGTGCCAGCAGCTCACTAGCGGGCTATGAGCAGTTCTTC. This codes for CASSSLAGYEQFF.